These 15 T cell receptor beta chains came from one sample sequenced in a study of blood T cell repertoires in COVID-19. TCRdb keeps only in-frame clones here, not all; method: immunoSEQ multiplex PCR. The sample contains about 150,000 clones, approximately 83% of which appear only once. Sequenced material: peripheral blood. These receptors came from a woman aged 60 to 75 with COVID-19, enrolled during active disease.

This clone was counted a few times. V is TRBV7-9 and J is TRBJ2-1; TRBD2 aligns across 13 bases. Germline CDR1 is SEHNR and CDR2 is FQNEAQ (reference sequence). V dropped 5 bases and J dropped 10; count of bases not matched to a gene: 14. This CDR3 has 17 amino acids. CDR3 amino acids: CASSPQRLAGGREEQFF. In nucleotides, the CDR3 is TGTGCCAGCAGCCCCCAACGACTAGCGGGAGGCCGTGAGGAGCAGTTCTTC.

V is TRBV19 and J is TRBJ1-1; maybe TRBD1 (6 bases). Germline CDR1 reads LNHDA; CDR2 reads SQIVND (reference sequence). V gave up 7 bases and J gave up 3 bases, with 15 bases separating them. The CDR3 runs to 14 residues. CDR3 in amino acids: CASNMGARHTEAFF. CDR3 DNA: TGTGCCAGTAACATGGGGGCCCGGCACACTGAAGCTTTCTTT.

CDR3 loop: CASTYSDRQNIQYF. CDR3 nucleotide sequence: TGTGCCAGCACGTATTCGGACAGACAAAACATTCAGTACTTC. The chain links TRBV3-1 (or the pseudogene TRBV3-2) to TRBJ2-4; D is perhaps TRBD1 (6 bases). The ends were cut back, 7 bases at V and 5 bases at J, with 15 bases in the middle. Germline V gene data show CDR1 as LGHDT and CDR2 as YNNKEL (reference sequence). The CDR3 loop spans 14 amino acids.

This clone was counted only a few times. The genes are TRBV5-6 and TRBJ2-7, with D maybe TRBD2 (6 bases). The CDR3 is 15 amino acids. The V gene lost 3 bases and the J gene lost 3 bases, with 16 bases spanning the gap. Germline V lookup: CDR1 SGHDT, CDR2 YYEEEE. CDR3 bases: TGTGCCAGCAGCTACCGGACCGGACTACTCTACGAGCAGTACTTC. Residues: CASSYRTGLLYEQYF.

The V call is TRBV29-1, the J call TRBJ2-3; D call uncertain. Germline values: CDR1 SQVTM, CDR2 ANQGSEA. The V end lost 6 bases, the J end lost 6 bases, and 16 bases lay between the germline ends. The CDR3 consists of 13 residues. The DNA for the CDR3 is TGCAGCGTACCACGACCAGTCGGGGATACGCAGTATTTT. Its translation: CSVPRPVGDTQYF.

The chain links TRBV10-3 to TRBJ2-5, with TRBD1 as a possible D gene (5 bases). From germline, CDR1 is ENHRY and CDR2 SYGVKD. Trimming took 7 bases from V and 1 from J, leaving 10 bases between them. This CDR3 has 13 amino acids. For the CDR3, the DNA is TGTGCCATCAACCAGGGCCTCCAAGAGACCCAGTACTTC. Protein sequence: CAINQGLQETQYF.

The chain combines TRBV19 with TRBJ1-5; 9 nucleotides match TRBD1. V was pared by 7 bases and J by 3 bases, with 7 bases of the junction left unmatched. CDR1 and CDR2 (germline): LNHDA, SQIVND (reference sequence). This CDR3 comprises 15 residues. CDR3 nucleotide sequence: TGTGCCAGTATGAACAGGGGGCACTACAATCAGCCCCAGCATTTT. Its translation is CASMNRGHYNQPQHF.

The rearrangement links TRBV3-1 (or the pseudogene TRBV3-2) to TRBJ1-5; no reliable D call. Germline lookup yields CDR1 LGHDT and CDR2 YNNKEL (reference sequence). There are 16 residues in the CDR3. Deletions cut 3 bases from V and 0 bases from J, with 12 bases between. The CDR3: CASSHSRGNSNQPQHF. The CDR3 region has the DNA TGTGCCAGCAGCCATTCTCGGGGTAATAGCAATCAGCCCCAGCATTTT.

The V and J genes are TRBV11-1 and TRBJ1-3; D is ambiguous. Germline V gives CDR1 SGHAT, CDR2 FQDESV (reference sequence). V lost 8 bases to trimming and J lost 1 base, with 12 bases between them. The CDR3 totals 14 residues. For the CDR3, the DNA is TGTGCCAGCCAACTCTCTGATTCTGGAAACACCATATATTTT. It specifies CASQLSDSGNTIYF.

This chain links TRBV12-3 or TRBV12-4 with TRBJ2-3; perhaps TRBD1 as D (6 bases). V lost 4 bases and J lost 4, with 9 bases in between. The CDR3 has 13 amino acids. The CDR3 coding sequence is TGTGCCAGCAGTTCCACAGGGCCAGATACGCAGTATTTT. Residues: CASSSTGPDTQYF.

This chain links TRBV3-1 (or the pseudogene TRBV3-2) with TRBJ2-2; 11 bases fit TRBD2. The CDR3 has 15 amino acids. Germline trimming cut 9 bases from V and 6 bases from J; bases unmatched to any gene: 9. Looked up from germline, CDR1 is LGHDT and CDR2 is YNNKEL (reference sequence). In DNA, the CDR3 is TGTGCCAGTCGACCGGGACTAGCGGTTCCCGGGGAGCTGTTTTTT. Translated, it gives CASRPGLAVPGELFF.

Only a few counts were recorded for this clone. The chain recombines TRBV10-1 with TRBJ2-7; 8 nucleotides agree with TRBD2. V shed 0 bases and J 6 bases; nucleotides not matched to a gene: 7. This CDR3 is built from 15 residues. In germline, CDR1 is WNHNN, CDR2 SYGVQD (reference sequence). CDR3 residues: CASSESSGRAGEQYF. The CDR3 DNA reads TGCGCCAGCAGTGAGTCTTCCGGGAGGGCCGGCGAGCAGTACTTC.

V gene TRBV24-1 combines with J gene TRBJ2-1; 7 nucleotides agree with TRBD1. With 4 bases clipped from V and 0 bases from J, the junction kept 8 bases outside the gene matches. Germline loops: CDR1 KGHDR, CDR2 SFDVKD. The CDR3 loop spans 17 amino acids. The CDR3 DNA reads TGTGCCACCAGTGACCCAACAGGGGTCTTCTCCTACAATGAGCAGTTCTTC. Its protein is CATSDPTGVFSYNEQFF.

This rearrangement joins TRBV7-3 to TRBJ2-5; no definite D call. Germline V gene sequence: CDR1 SGHTA, CDR2 FQGTGA. The CDR3 loop spans 13 amino acids. The V end was cut by 4 bases, the J end by 4 bases, with 10 bases between. CDR3 DNA: TGTGCCAGCAGCTCCTATAATGGAGAGACCCAGTACTTC. This encodes CASSSYNGETQYF.

The gene calls are TRBV7-9 and TRBJ2-3, with TRBD2 as a possible D gene (5 bases). Germline V gives CDR1 SEHNR, CDR2 FQNEAQ (reference sequence). With 5 bases removed from V and 0 bases from J, the gap between germline ends came to 12 bases. The CDR3 is 15 amino acids. In nucleotides, the CDR3 is TGTGCCAGCAGCCCCCCGGGGAGTAGCACAGATACGCAGTATTTT. Its translation: CASSPPGSSTDTQYF.